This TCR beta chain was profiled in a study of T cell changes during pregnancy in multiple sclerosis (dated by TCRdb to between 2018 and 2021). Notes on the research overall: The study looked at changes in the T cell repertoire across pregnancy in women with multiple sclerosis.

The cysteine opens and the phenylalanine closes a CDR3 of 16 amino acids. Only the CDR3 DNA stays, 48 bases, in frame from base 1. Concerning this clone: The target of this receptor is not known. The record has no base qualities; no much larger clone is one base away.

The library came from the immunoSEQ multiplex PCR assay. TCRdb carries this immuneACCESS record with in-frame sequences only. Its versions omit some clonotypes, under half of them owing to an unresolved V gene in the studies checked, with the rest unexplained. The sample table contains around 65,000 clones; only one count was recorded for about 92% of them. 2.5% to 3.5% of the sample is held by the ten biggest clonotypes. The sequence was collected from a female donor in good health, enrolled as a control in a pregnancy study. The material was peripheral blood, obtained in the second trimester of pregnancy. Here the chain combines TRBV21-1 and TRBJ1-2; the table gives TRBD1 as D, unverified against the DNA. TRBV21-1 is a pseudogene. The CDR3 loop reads CASSPTRTGTLYGYTF. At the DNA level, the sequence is TGTGCCAGCAGCCCGACCCGGACAGGGACCCTCTATGGCTACACCTTC.